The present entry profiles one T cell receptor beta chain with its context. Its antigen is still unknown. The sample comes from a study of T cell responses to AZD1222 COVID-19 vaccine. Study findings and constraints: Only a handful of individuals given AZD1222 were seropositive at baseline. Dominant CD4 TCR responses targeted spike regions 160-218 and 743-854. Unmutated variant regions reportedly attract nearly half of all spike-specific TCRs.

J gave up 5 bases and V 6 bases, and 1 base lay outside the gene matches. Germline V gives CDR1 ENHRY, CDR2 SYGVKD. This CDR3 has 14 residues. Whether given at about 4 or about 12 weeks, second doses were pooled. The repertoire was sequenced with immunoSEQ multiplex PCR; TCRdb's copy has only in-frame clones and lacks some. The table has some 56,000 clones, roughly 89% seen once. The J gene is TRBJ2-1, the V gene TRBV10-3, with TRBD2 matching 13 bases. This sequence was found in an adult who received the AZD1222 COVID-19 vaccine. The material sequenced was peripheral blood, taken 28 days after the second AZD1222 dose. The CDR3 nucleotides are TGTGCCATCAGGACTAGCGGGGGGAACAATGAGCAGTTCTTC. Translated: CAIRTSGGNNEQFF.